One T cell receptor (beta chain) is described in this entry. The entry originates in a study of sequential checkpoint blockade in melanoma. In the study overall: Arm A got nivolumab then ipilimumab; arm B the reverse, 1:1. After both sequences, patients received maintenance nivolumab.

Treatment defined: randomized to nivolumab then ipilimumab (arm A) or the reverse (arm B). Patients had received no earlier DNA-damaging chemotherapy. This CDR3 is 13 amino acids long. The V end was cut by 1 base, the J end by 3 bases, with 5 bases between. The germline gives CDR1 SSHAT, CDR2 FNYEAQ (reference sequence). The method was immunoSEQ multiplex PCR; TCRdb's version includes in-frame clones alone and lacks a portion of them. This table has fewer than 40,000 clones, roughly 90% appearing once. This sequence joins TRBV7-7 and TRBJ2-3; D is perhaps TRBD2 (5 bases). The specimen comprised CD8+ T cells sorted from blood (inferred from file names), sampled from a patient given nivolumab and ipilimumab in sequence. This TCR derives from a human donor with melanoma. The CDR3 is CASSLGTTDTQYF. Written as DNA, the CDR3 is TGTGCCAGCAGCTTAGGGACTACAGATACGCAGTATTTT.